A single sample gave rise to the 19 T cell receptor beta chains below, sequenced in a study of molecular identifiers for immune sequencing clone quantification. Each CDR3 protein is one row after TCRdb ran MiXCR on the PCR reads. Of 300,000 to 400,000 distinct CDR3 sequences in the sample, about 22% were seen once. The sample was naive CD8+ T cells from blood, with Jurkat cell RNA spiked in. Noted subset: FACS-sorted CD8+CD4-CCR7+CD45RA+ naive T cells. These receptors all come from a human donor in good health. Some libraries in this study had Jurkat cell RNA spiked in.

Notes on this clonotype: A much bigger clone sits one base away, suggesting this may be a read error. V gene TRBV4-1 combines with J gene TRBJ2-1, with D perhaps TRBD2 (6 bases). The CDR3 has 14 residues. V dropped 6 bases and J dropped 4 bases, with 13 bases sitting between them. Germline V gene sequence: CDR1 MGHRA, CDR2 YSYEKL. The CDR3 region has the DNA TGCGCCAGCAGGCAACTTGGGGGGTACAATGAGCAGTTCTTC. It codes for CASRQLGGYNEQFF.

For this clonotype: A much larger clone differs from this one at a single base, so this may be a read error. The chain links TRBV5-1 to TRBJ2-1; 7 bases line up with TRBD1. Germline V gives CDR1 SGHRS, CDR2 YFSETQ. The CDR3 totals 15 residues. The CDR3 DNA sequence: TGCGCCAGCACCTTGCCGGACAGGACCTACAATGAGCAGTTCTTC. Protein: CASTLPDRTYNEQFF.

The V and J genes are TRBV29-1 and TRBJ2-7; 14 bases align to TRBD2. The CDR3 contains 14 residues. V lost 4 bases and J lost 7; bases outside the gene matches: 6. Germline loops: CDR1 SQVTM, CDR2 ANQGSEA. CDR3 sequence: CSVVGLAGGGEQYF. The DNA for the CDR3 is TGCAGCGTTGTTGGACTAGCGGGGGGTGGTGAGCAGTACTTC.

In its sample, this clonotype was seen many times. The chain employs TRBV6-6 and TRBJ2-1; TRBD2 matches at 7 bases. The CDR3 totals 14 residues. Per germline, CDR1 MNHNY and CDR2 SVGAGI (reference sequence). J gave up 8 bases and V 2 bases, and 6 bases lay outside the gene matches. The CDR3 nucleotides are TGTGCCAGCAGTTACCAACTAGCGAGGGATGAGCAGTTCTTC. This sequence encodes CASSYQLARDEQFF.

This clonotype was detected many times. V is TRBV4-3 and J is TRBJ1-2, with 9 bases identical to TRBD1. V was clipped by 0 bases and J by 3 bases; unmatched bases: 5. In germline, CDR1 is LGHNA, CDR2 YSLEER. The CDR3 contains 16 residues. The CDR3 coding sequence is TGCGCCAGCAGCCAAGATTGGACAGGGGCGGACTATGGCTACACCTTC. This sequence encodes CASSQDWTGADYGYTF.

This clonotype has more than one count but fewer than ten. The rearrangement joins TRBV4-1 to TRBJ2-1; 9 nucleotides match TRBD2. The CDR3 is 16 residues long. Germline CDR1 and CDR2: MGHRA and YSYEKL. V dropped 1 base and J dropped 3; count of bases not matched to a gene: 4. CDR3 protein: CASSQALAGLYNEQFF. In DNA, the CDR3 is TGCGCCAGCAGCCAAGCCCTAGCGGGACTCTACAATGAGCAGTTCTTC.

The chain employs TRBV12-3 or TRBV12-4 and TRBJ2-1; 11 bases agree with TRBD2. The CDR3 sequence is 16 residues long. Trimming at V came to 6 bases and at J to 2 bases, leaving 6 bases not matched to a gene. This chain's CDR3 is CASRPLAGGPYNEQFF. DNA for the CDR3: TGTGCCAGCAGACCGCTAGCGGGGGGACCCTACAATGAGCAGTTCTTC.

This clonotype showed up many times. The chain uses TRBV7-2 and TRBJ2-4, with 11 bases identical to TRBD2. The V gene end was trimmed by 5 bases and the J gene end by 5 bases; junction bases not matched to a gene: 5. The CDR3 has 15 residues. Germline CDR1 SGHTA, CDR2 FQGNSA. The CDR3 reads CASSPGTSGQNIQYF. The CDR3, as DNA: TGTGCCAGCAGCCCGGGGACTAGCGGTCAAAACATTCAGTACTTC.

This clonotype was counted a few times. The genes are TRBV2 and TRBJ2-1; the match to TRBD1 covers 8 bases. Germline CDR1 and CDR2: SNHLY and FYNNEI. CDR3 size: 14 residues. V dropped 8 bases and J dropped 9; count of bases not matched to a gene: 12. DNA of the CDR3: TGTGCCAGCGAGAGCCAGGGGGCAGCGGGTGAGCAGTTCTTC. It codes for CASESQGAAGEQFF.

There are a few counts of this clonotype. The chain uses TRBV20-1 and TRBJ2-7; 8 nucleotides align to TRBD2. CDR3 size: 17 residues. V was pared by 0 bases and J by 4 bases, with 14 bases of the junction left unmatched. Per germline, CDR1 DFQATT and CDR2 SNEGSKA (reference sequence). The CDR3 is CSARDTSGSAPLYEQYF. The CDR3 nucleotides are TGCAGTGCTAGAGATACGAGCGGGAGTGCCCCTTTATACGAGCAGTACTTC.

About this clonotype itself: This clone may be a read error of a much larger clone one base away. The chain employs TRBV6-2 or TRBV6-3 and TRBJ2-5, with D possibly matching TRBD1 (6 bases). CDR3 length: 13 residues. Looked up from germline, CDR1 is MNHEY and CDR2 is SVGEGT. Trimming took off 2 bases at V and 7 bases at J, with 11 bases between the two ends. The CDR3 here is CASSYGGYGTQYF. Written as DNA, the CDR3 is TGTGCCAGCAGTTACGGGGGCTACGGGACCCAGTACTTC.

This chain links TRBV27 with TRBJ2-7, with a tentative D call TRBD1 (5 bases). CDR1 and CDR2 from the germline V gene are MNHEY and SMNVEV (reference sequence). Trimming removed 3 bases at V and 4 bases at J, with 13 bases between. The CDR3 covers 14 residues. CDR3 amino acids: CASSFSGYGYEQYF. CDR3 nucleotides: TGTGCCAGCAGTTTTTCAGGGTATGGGTACGAGCAGTACTTC.

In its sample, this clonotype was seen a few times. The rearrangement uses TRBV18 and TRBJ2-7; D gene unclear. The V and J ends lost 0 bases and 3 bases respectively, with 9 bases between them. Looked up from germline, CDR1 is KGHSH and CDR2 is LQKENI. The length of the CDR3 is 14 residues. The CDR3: CASSPPDMNYEQYF. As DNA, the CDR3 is TGTGCCAGCTCACCACCCGACATGAACTACGAGCAGTACTTC.

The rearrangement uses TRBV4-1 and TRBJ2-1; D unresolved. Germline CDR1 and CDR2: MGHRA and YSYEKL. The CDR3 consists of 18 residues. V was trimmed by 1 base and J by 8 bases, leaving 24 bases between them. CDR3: CASSQAVPGTKVRDEQFF. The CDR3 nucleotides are TGCGCCAGCAGCCAAGCCGTGCCAGGAACGAAGGTTCGCGATGAGCAGTTCTTC.

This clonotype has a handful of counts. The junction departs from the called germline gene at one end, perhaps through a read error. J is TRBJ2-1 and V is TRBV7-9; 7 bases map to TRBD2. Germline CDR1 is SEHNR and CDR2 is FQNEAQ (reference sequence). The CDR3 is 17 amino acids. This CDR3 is CASSLRGSGEIYKEQFF. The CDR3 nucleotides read TGTGCCAGCAGCTTACGTGGCAGCGGGGAGATCTACAAGGAGCAGTTCTTC.

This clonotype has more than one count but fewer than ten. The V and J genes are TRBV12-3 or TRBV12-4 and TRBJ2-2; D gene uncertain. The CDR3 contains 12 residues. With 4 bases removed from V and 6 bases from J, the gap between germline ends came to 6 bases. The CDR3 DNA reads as TGTGCCAGCAGTTCACCTCCCGGGGAGCTGTTTTTT. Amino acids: CASSSPPGELFF.

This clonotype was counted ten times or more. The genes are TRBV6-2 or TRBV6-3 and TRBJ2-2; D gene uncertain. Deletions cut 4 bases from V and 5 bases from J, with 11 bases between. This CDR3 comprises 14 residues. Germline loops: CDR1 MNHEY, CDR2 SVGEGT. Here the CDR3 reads CASSSGSWTGELFF. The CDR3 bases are TGTGCCAGCAGTTCCGGTAGTTGGACCGGGGAGCTGTTTTTT.

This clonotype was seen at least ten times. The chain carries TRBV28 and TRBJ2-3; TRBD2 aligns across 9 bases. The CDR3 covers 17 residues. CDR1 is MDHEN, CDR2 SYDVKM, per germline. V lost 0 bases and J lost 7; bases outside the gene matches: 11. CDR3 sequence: CASSLWGDASGANTQYF. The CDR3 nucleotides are TGTGCCAGCAGTTTATGGGGCGACGCTAGCGGGGCAAATACGCAGTATTTT.

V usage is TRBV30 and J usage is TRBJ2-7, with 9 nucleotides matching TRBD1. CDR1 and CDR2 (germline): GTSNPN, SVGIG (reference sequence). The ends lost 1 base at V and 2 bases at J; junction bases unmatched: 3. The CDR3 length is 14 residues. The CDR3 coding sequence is TGTGCCTGGAGTGGGGGACAGGGTCCCTACGAGCAGTACTTC. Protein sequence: CAWSGGQGPYEQYF.